This T cell receptor beta chain emerged from a study of early T cells in non-severe SARS-CoV-2 infection. Study-level results: Private and CD4 specificities were missed by VDJdb matching, skewed to anti-spike CD8.

Unique molecular identifiers tagged individual cDNA molecules. TCRdb processed the 5' RACE reads anew with MiXCR; each CDR3 protein has one entry. Here the sample spans more than 95,000 distinct CDR3 sequences, just under 15% being singletons. This CDR3 is 14 amino acids long. The ends lost 3 bases at V and 3 bases at J; junction bases unmatched: 7. In germline, CDR1 is DFQATT, CDR2 SNEGSKA (reference sequence). This clonotype was counted at least ten times. What it recognizes is unknown. The receptor was derived from an adult who was a healthcare worker with PCR-confirmed SARS-CoV-2 infection or an uninfected control (not recorded which). The chain links TRBV20-1 to TRBJ1-1, with TRBD1 matching over 7 bases. The source material was whole blood. The CDR3 here is CSASQGGGYTEAFF. The CDR3 nucleotides are TGCAGTGCTAGTCAGGGGGGTGGGTACACTGAAGCTTTCTTT.